These 18 T cell receptor beta chains share one sample of origin, sequenced in a study of blood T cells in healthy people across ages. For the second PCR, which ran for about 7 to 11 cycles, a sample-barcoded 5' primer and a J-beta primer mix were used. TCRdb re-analysed the 5' RACE reads in MiXCR, keeping a single row per CDR3 protein. The sample holds 1.8 million or so distinct CDR3 sequences, about two fifths seen once. The material sequenced was blood. Every receptor here comes from a human donor in good health.

The CDR3 loop reads CATSGRGENEKLFF. The CDR3 DNA reads as TGTGCCACCAGCGGCAGGGGGGAAAATGAAAAACTGTTTTTT. The chain joins TRBV15 to TRBJ1-4; 7 positions match TRBD1. Germline CDR1 is LNHNV and CDR2 is YYDKDF (reference sequence). The ends lost 5 bases at V and 5 bases at J; junction bases unmatched: 5. The CDR3 spans 14 residues.

This clonotype was observed a handful of times. This rearrangement joins TRBV18 to TRBJ2-1; D is tentatively TRBD1 or TRBD2 (6 bases each). CDR1 and CDR2 from the germline V gene are KGHSH and LQKENI. The V end was cut by 3 bases, the J end by 5 bases, with 11 bases between. The CDR3 extends over 14 amino acids. The chain's CDR3 is CASSPGGSNNEQFF. The DNA of the CDR3 is TGTGCCAGCTCACCGGGGGGCAGCAACAATGAGCAGTTCTTC.

The chain is built from TRBV7-3 and TRBJ2-1, with D possibly matching TRBD2 (5 bases). Germline V CDR1 and CDR2: SGHTA, FQGTGA. This CDR3 comprises 17 residues. The V and J ends lost 1 base and 2 bases respectively, with 15 bases between them. The CDR3 here is CASSLRSSSPTYNEQFF. CDR3 nucleotide sequence: TGTGCCAGCAGCTTAAGATCCTCTAGCCCGACCTACAATGAGCAGTTCTTC.

The count of this clonotype is one. V gene TRBV7-2 combines with J gene TRBJ2-5; the D gene is possibly TRBD2 (5 bases). CDR1 is SGHTA, CDR2 FQGNSA, per germline. V was pared by 1 base and J by 0 bases, with 9 bases between. The CDR3 is 15 amino acids. This CDR3 reads CASSLEMDYQETQYF. The CDR3 coding sequence is TGTGCCAGCAGCTTAGAAATGGACTACCAAGAGACCCAGTACTTC. Based on the CDR3 plus reference TRBV7-2 and TRBJ2-5, the full variable domain is GAGVSQSPSNKVTEKGKDVELRCDPISGHTALYWYRQSLGQGLEFLIYFQGNSAPDKSGLPSDRFSAERTGGSVSTLTIQRTQQEDSAVYLCASSLEMDYQETQYFGPGTRLLVL.

The chain uses TRBV2 and TRBJ2-6; D remains unclear. Trimming removed 0 bases at V and 0 bases at J, with 6 bases between. The CDR3 runs to 16 residues. Germline loops: CDR1 SNHLY, CDR2 FYNNEI. Here the CDR3 reads CASSEAPFSGANVLTF. The CDR3 DNA sequence: TGTGCCAGCAGTGAAGCTCCGTTCTCTGGGGCCAACGTCCTGACTTTC. Using reference TRBV2 and TRBJ2-6 for the parts outside the CDR3, the full variable domain is EPEVTQTPSHQVTQMGQEVILRCVPISNHLYFYWYRQILGQKVEFLVSFYNNEISEKSEIFDDQFSVERPDGSNFTLKIRSTKLEDSAMYFCASSEAPFSGANVLTFGAGSRLTVL.

The gene calls are TRBV29-1 and TRBJ1-1, with D unresolved. Germline values: CDR1 SQVTM, CDR2 ANQGSEA. The CDR3 is 14 amino acids. The V and J ends lost 5 bases and 0 bases respectively, with 13 bases between them. CDR3 protein: CSVQNRRMNTEAFF. In DNA form, the CDR3 reads TGCAGCGTTCAAAACCGGAGGATGAACACTGAAGCTTTCTTT.

This clonotype has at least ten counts. This rearrangement joins TRBV5-1 to TRBJ2-7, with a tentative D call TRBD1 (5 bases). The CDR3 has 14 amino acids. The germline V gene encodes CDR1 SGHRS and CDR2 YFSETQ. Trimming removed 5 bases at V and 0 bases at J, with 12 bases between. CDR3 sequence reads: CASRSDISSYEQYF. In DNA, the CDR3 is TGCGCCAGCAGGTCGGACATAAGCTCCTACGAGCAGTACTTC.

The sample holds many counts of this clonotype. CDR3 region: CASSYGAETYEQYF. The CDR3 DNA is TGTGCCAGCAGTTACGGGGCAGAGACCTACGAGCAGTACTTC. The chain joins TRBV6-5 to TRBJ2-7; possibly TRBD1 for D (5 bases). The CDR3 runs to 14 residues. V lost 2 bases, J lost 2 bases, and 10 bases lay in between. Germline CDR1 and CDR2: MNHEY and SVGAGI.

This chain uses TRBV7-8 with TRBJ1-1, with no clear D. V shed 5 bases and J shed 3 bases, with 19 bases lying between them. Germline-derived CDR1 and CDR2 are SGHVS and FQNEAQ. The CDR3 spans 16 residues. In DNA, the CDR3 is TGTGCCAGCAGCCCCCGGAGGTTAAAAATGTACACTGAAGCTTTCTTT. Protein sequence: CASSPRRLKMYTEAFF.

The chain couples TRBV2 to TRBJ2-5, with D possibly called TRBD1 or TRBD2 (5 bases each). V was shortened by 0 bases and J by 1 base, with 15 bases between the two germline ends. CDR1 is SNHLY and CDR2 is FYNNEI in the germline V gene. The CDR3 consists of 17 residues. Here the CDR3 DNA reads TGTGCCAGCAGTGAAGCGGAGGACACTATATTCCAAGAGACCCAGTACTTC. It codes for CASSEAEDTIFQETQYF.

V and J are TRBV3-1 and TRBJ2-6; D perhaps matches TRBD1 (6 bases). The CDR3 is 17 residues long. Germline lookup yields CDR1 LGHDT and CDR2 YNNKEL (reference sequence). The V and J ends lost 4 bases and 0 bases respectively, with 13 bases between them. The DNA for the CDR3 is TGTGCCAGCAGCCCCCGACAGGCCATCTCTGGGGCCAACGTCCTGACTTTC. It codes for CASSPRQAISGANVLTF.

This clonotype has just one count. This sequence joins TRBV29-1 and TRBJ2-5; tentatively, D is TRBD1 or TRBD2 (5 bases each). The V end was cut by 5 bases, the J end by 0 bases, with 22 bases between. Per the germline V gene, CDR1 is SQVTM and CDR2 is ANQGSEA. The CDR3 is made up of 17 amino acids. The CDR3 spells CSVPVLSGAIYQETQYF. CDR3 nucleotides: TGCAGCGTTCCTGTGCTCTCCGGGGCCATATACCAAGAGACCCAGTACTTC.

The CDR3 region has the DNA TGTGCCAGCAGTGTAAGACAGCACTATGGCTACACCTTC. Amino acid sequence: CASSVRQHYGYTF. The chain couples TRBV2 to TRBJ1-2, with a possible D match to TRBD1 (5 bases). The V end was cut by 4 bases, the J end by 3 bases, with 9 bases between. The CDR3 totals 13 residues. Germline V gene lookup returns CDR1 SNHLY and CDR2 FYNNEI.

The gene calls are TRBV5-1 and TRBJ2-5, with 8 positions matching TRBD1. The J call could be wrong; TRBJ2-7 is a better fit for the DNA end. The germline V gene has CDR1 SGHRS and CDR2 YFSETQ. This CDR3 is built from 14 residues. CDR3 in amino acids: CASSIRQGLGEQYF. The CDR3 coding sequence is TGCGCCAGCAGCATCCGACAGGGGTTAGGCGAGCAGTACTTC.

This chain links TRBV3-1 with TRBJ2-7; 7 nucleotides line up with TRBD2. Per the germline V gene, CDR1 is LGHDT and CDR2 is YNNKEL (reference sequence). V dropped 2 bases and J dropped 3; count of bases not matched to a gene: 10. The CDR3 contains 16 residues. CDR3: CASSQRWNGGYYEQYF. The DNA of the CDR3 is TGTGCCAGCAGCCAACGGTGGAACGGGGGGTACTACGAGCAGTACTTC.

The chain uses TRBV15 and TRBJ2-3; 9 bases are shared with TRBD2. Trimming removed 3 bases from V and 2 bases from J; junction bases left unmatched: 6. Germline CDR1 reads LNHNV; CDR2 reads YYDKDF (reference sequence). The CDR3 spans 16 residues. The CDR3 nucleotides are TGTGCCACCAGCAGGAAAGCGGGGGGCTCCACAGATACGCAGTATTTT. It specifies CATSRKAGGSTDTQYF.

This clonotype was picked up a small number of times. The chain carries TRBV10-3 and TRBJ2-7; D could derive from TRBD1 or TRBD2 (6 bases each). Per the germline V gene, CDR1 is ENHRY and CDR2 is SYGVKD. V lost 0 bases and J lost 4, with 16 bases in between. The CDR3 length is 16 residues. The CDR3 region is CAISESGGSDLYEQYF. The CDR3, as DNA: TGTGCCATCAGTGAGTCAGGGGGGTCCGACCTATACGAGCAGTACTTC.

The chain combines TRBV7-2 with TRBJ1-2; D gene ambiguous. The V gene's germline CDR1 is SGHTA and CDR2 FQGNSA. The germline V and J ends were trimmed by 4 bases and 6 bases, with 21 bases remaining between them. The CDR3 has 16 amino acids. The CDR3 DNA sequence: TGTGCCAGCAGCTCCCCCGGGGTACACCGTCGGGATGGCTACACCTTC. This translates into CASSSPGVHRRDGYTF.